This TCR beta chain was documented in a study of tumor-infiltrating lymphocytes in primary liver carcinoma (dated by TCRdb to the late 2010s). Looking at the study overall: Roughly five patients with histopathologically diagnosed primary liver carcinoma underwent surgical resection in China between late 2015 and March 2016. The five patients, three men and two women aged 30 to 69 years, had hepatocellular carcinoma (four) or combined HCC and intrahepatic cholangiocarcinoma (one). The five patients had tumors of stage T1-T3 N0M0, with maximum diameters ranging from about 4 to 11 cm. Samples yielded roughly 3.65 to 7.13 million productive TCRbeta reads; read depth did not differ significantly between tissue types. For each liver tumor, the study sampled five regions along with adjacent normal tissue and blood, and applied TCRbeta repertoire sequencing, expression microarrays and whole-exome sequencing. A total of 35 specimens from 5 patients underwent TCRbeta repertoire sequencing, comprising around 25 tumor regions, 5 adjacent noncancerous liver tissues and 5 peripheral blood samples. High reproducibility was observed for the technical replicate repertoires, with mean shared-clone rates around 0.89 and correlation coefficients above 0.95. Points the paper makes about the study in general: With just 4 or 5 patients in the study, the authors point out that the findings should be validated in a larger study. Repertoire overlap was higher between tumor regions (mean roughly 35%) than tumor-adjacent (around 17%) or tumor-blood (roughly 14%) pairs, consistent with antigen-driven expansion. Because sequencing covered only the TCR beta chain and unpaired alpha chains were not captured, true repertoire diversity is likely underestimated. A significantly larger repertoire fraction was made up by the top 250 clones in tumors than in blood (p = 0.039). Because the samples were bulk and unsorted, CD4+ and CD8+ T cell repertoires could not be compared.

Using a constant-region primer and ProtoScript II reverse transcriptase, TCRbeta-specific cDNA was reverse-transcribed from roughly 500 ng total RNA. Construction of the TCRbeta libraries relied on three nested rounds of multiplex PCR, following a slightly modified ARM-PCR procedure. Multiplex TRBV1-TRBV30 forward primers and a Cbeta reverse primer were used in the first two PCR rounds, each of which was run for around 10 cycles. A final 25-cycle PCR with Deep VentR polymerase added sample barcodes and Illumina adapters. Before sequencing, amplicons between 200 and 500 bp were purified from gel using a QIAquick gel extraction kit. The TCRbeta amplicons were sequenced with 250-bp paired-end reads on an Illumina HiSeq 2500. Per the source publication's procedure: To recover full CDR3 sequences, reads were quality-trimmed using Trimmomatic v0.33 and paired reads were then merged using FLASH v1.2.11. V, D and J germline segments were assigned to the rearranged TCRbeta sequences by MiGEC v1.2.1b. Clonotype statistics and Shannon-Wiener diversity indices were calculated with VDJtools v1.0.0. To reduce sampling bias, subsequent analyses other than the diversity analysis used only the 250 most abundant clonotypes in each sample. The public reads were reprocessed in TCRdb via fastp at Q25 and MiXCR, keeping in-frame beta chains. Rows with a matching CDR3 protein are joined into one entry that keeps the most common DNA and genes. None of the V and J calls come from the authors' own analysis; TCRdb made them. The sample data list approximately 330,000 distinct CDR3 sequences, and approximately 65% of these were observed just once. The ten largest make up about 6.1% of the sample.

Concerning this clonotype: This receptor's antigen is unknown. Germline and junction disagree at one end, which may indicate a read error.

Blood RNA was extracted from unsorted whole blood using TRIzol reagent, and germline DNA was obtained with the DNeasy Blood & Tissue kit. At the time of sampling, the patients were treatment-naive and had chronic HBV infection. Before surgery, four milliliters of peripheral blood were collected into K2EDTA tubes. CDR1 is given as SGHAT and CDR2 as FQNNGV, both from the germline V gene. The CDR3 runs 18 amino acids, cysteine and phenylalanine included. Only CDR3 DNA remains: 54 bases, in frame from the first base. The sequence joins TRBV11-2 to TRBJ2-1, with 10 bases in between that match TRBD2. This TCR derives from a man between 35 and 55 years old with primary liver carcinoma and hepatitis B virus infection. The sequencing input was peripheral blood. The nucleotide sequence reads TGTACCAGCAGCTCACTAGGACCAGCGGGAGGGCGGGGCAATGAGCAGTTCTTC. It codes for CTSSSLGPAGGRGNEQFF.